This T cell receptor beta chain was identified in a study of blood T cell repertoires in COVID-19. Study-wide context: Sources were T cells, B-cell-depleted T cells, or PBMCs; the material itself was cDNA or gDNA.

There are 15 residues in the CDR3. J gave up 6 bases and V 6 bases, and 9 bases lay outside the gene matches. In germline, CDR1 is SGHRS, CDR2 YFSETQ. Authors' processing steps: Scientists estimated how many nucleated cells there were by amplifying reference gene primers. Using immunoSEQ multiplex PCR, the repertoire was profiled, and TCRdb retains in-frame clones only, with some absent. V and J calls and clone size are given by that table; D and trimming were obtained from the DNA. Of about 190,000 clones in the sample, under 90% were seen once. The rearrangement links TRBV5-1 to TRBJ2-1; 10 nucleotides match TRBD1. Sequences were obtained from peripheral blood. The clonotype originates from a man aged 60-69 years with acute or convalescent COVID-19. CDR3 residues: CASNPGTGAANEQFF. CDR3 DNA sequence: TGCGCCAGCAACCCCGGGACAGGGGCGGCCAATGAGCAGTTCTTC.